This paragraph reports one T cell receptor beta chain. This sample was included in a study of cytomegalovirus exposure and HLA in healthy donors. Deletions cut 6 bases from V and 0 bases from J, with 12 bases between. This CDR3 has 15 residues. Per the germline V gene, CDR1 is ENHRY and CDR2 is SYGVKD. The assay was immunoSEQ multiplex PCR, and TCRdb's table has in-frame clones only and misses some. The profile covers tens of thousands of clones, with just over 85% appearing a single time and about 6.7% taken by the ten largest. The chain employs TRBV10-3 and TRBJ1-3, with D perhaps matching TRBD1 (5 bases). Sequenced input: PBMCs. The receptor was derived from a woman in her 30s in good health and CMV-seronegative. The CDR3 DNA sequence: TGTGCCATCAGGGGCTTAACAGGCTCTGGAAACACCATATATTTT. Translated, it gives CAIRGLTGSGNTIYF.